The present TCR beta chain was sequenced within a study of T cells in Graves' hyperthyroidism and ophthalmopathy. Whole-study context: Peripheral blood sampling occurred at initial diagnosis, before any treatment.

A note on this clonotype: Its specificity is unknown.

Clinical symptoms, serum thyroxine and TRAb, thyroid ultrasound and orbital computed tomography together formed the diagnostic basis. Notes on the study in general: Stable hyperthyroidism was told apart from ophthalmopathy by a model built on 13 V-J features. Blood also contained most expanded thyroid clonotypes above 0.001.

V dropped 0 bases and J dropped 6 bases, with 15 bases sitting between them. The CDR3 loop spans 16 amino acids. Per germline, CDR1 MGHRA and CDR2 YSYEKL. Researchers amplified the TCR beta CDR3 regions from RNA transcripts. RT-PCR in the first round (using the HTBI primer set) targeted the TCR CDR3. MiXCR, run by TCRdb on the multiplex PCR reads, gives a single entry per CDR3 protein. The table records 500,000 to 750,000 distinct CDR3 sequences, 15% to 18% of them present only once. This TCR was recovered from a woman aged 25 to 45 with Graves' hyperthyroidism. Sequences were obtained from blood. The J gene is TRBJ1-5, the V gene TRBV4-1; D remains ambiguous. DNA of the CDR3: TGCGCCAGCAGCCAAGATACGGGTACTGAATTTCAGCCCCAGCATTTT. Its protein is CASSQDTGTEFQPQHF.